These 27 T cell receptor beta chains came from one sample sequenced in a study of PD-1 blockade in classical Hodgkin lymphoma (dated by TCRdb to 2020 to 2021). The time point label for this specimen denotes: cycle 4 day 1 (C4D1), after five to seven weeks of nivolumab. Every trial patient had relapsed after autologous stem cell transplantation, and cohorts A, B and C differed in prior brentuximab vedotin exposure. The library came from the immunoSEQ multiplex PCR assay. TCRdb obtained this table from immuneACCESS and retained in-frame rearrangements with V and J assigned. These tables miss some clones; where compared with another copy, unresolved V genes account for less than half of the shortfall, and the remainder is unexplained. The sample table records almost 95,000 clones; around 80% of these occur just once. The ten most abundant clones make up 17% of the sample. The sample here was peripheral blood mononuclear cells (PBMCs), taken before the fourth cycle of nivolumab. Receptors originate from a human donor with classical Hodgkin lymphoma.

This clone was seen only once. The V and J genes are TRBV2 and TRBJ2-7, with TRBD2 identical over 10 bases. The germline V gene encodes CDR1 SNHLY and CDR2 FYNNEI. J gave up 4 bases and V 6 bases, and 9 bases lay outside the gene matches. The CDR3 spans 15 residues. CDR3 loop: CASRGGASGSYEQYF. The CDR3 nucleotides are TGTGCCAGCAGGGGAGGGGCTAGCGGGAGTTACGAGCAGTACTTC.

This chain joins TRBV11-3 and TRBJ2-1, with 7 bases that match TRBD1. This CDR3 has 16 residues. CDR1 is SGHNT, CDR2 YENEEA, per germline. V shed 4 bases, J shed 8 bases, and the junction held 14 bases outside the gene matches. The CDR3 reads CASSYRTGRFGDEQFF. The CDR3 nucleotides are TGTGCCAGCAGCTACCGGACAGGCCGATTTGGCGATGAGCAGTTCTTC.

The chain joins TRBV10-3 to TRBJ2-7, with D hard to call. Looked up from germline, CDR1 is ENHRY and CDR2 is SYGVKD. Trimming removed 1 base at V and 7 bases at J, with 5 bases between. The length of the CDR3 is 11 residues. Here the CDR3 reads CAISEYMEQYF. The CDR3 nucleotides are TGTGCCATCAGTGAGTATATGGAGCAGTACTTC.

The chain has TRBV5-5 and TRBJ2-7; no definite D call. The CDR3 contains 14 residues. The V gene lost 1 base and the J gene lost 0 bases, with 8 bases spanning the gap. CDR1 SGHKS and CDR2 YYEKEE come from the germline V gene (reference sequence). CDR3 sequence: CASSLRDISYEQYF. The DNA for the CDR3 is TGTGCCAGCAGCTTGAGGGATATCTCCTACGAGCAGTACTTC.

This clone was counted only a few times. This chain connects TRBV9 to TRBJ1-1; 7 bases are a match to TRBD1. Per germline, CDR1 SGDLS and CDR2 YYNGEE. V was pared by 4 bases and J by 4 bases, with 7 bases of the junction left unmatched. This CDR3 spans 14 amino acids. The CDR3 loop reads CASSRPGQITEAFF. The CDR3 nucleotides are TGTGCCAGCAGCAGACCGGGACAGATCACTGAAGCTTTCTTT.

The chain couples TRBV9 to TRBJ2-7; 11 positions match TRBD2. The germline CDR1 and CDR2 sequences are SGDLS and YYNGEE. V shed 3 bases, J shed 3 bases, and the junction held 2 bases outside the gene matches. This CDR3 spans 14 amino acids. Here the CDR3 reads CASSAGTSGYEQYF. Here the CDR3 DNA reads TGTGCCAGCAGCGCCGGGACTAGCGGCTACGAGCAGTACTTC.

The chain has TRBV2 and TRBJ2-7; D gene unclear. CDR1 SNHLY and CDR2 FYNNEI come from the germline V gene. Trimming left V 4 bases short and J 2 bases short, with 6 bases between. This CDR3 comprises 12 residues. CDR3 protein: CASSGRTYEQYF. CDR3 bases: TGTGCCAGCAGTGGACGCACCTACGAGCAGTACTTC.

The chain links TRBV6-5 to TRBJ2-5; 7 bases match TRBD2. Germline CDR1 reads MNHEY; CDR2 reads SVGAGI. Germline trimming cut 8 bases from V and 5 bases from J; bases unmatched to any gene: 14. The CDR3 has 15 residues. The CDR3 protein is CASSLGGGPGETQYF. CDR3 nucleotide sequence: TGTGCCAGCTCATTGGGGGGAGGGCCTGGGGAGACCCAGTACTTC.

The chain has TRBV28 and TRBJ2-7; D not resolved. The V end was cut by 4 bases, the J end by 0 bases, with 10 bases between. CDR1 is MDHEN, CDR2 SYDVKM, per germline. CDR3 size: 14 residues. The DNA of the CDR3 is TGTGCCAGCAGTTCCACATTGAGCTCCTACGAGCAGTACTTC. This sequence encodes CASSSTLSSYEQYF.

This clone showed up just a few times. The chain has TRBV19 and TRBJ1-2; tentative D call: TRBD1 (5 bases). Trimming left V 6 bases short and J 1 base short, with 18 bases between. CDR3 size: 16 residues. The germline CDR1 and CDR2 sequences are LNHDA and SQIVND (reference sequence). The DNA of the CDR3 is TGTGCCAGTAGCCCTATTGGGACGGACCATAACTATGGCTACACCTTC. It encodes CASSPIGTDHNYGYTF.

The J gene is TRBJ1-1, the V gene TRBV5-1; 8 positions agree with TRBD1. J lost 3 bases, V lost 2 bases, and 3 bases had no gene match. CDR1 is SGHRS and CDR2 is YFSETQ in the germline V gene. CDR3 length equals 14 residues. CDR3: CASSLQGVDTEAFF. CDR3 in DNA: TGCGCCAGCAGCTTACAGGGGGTAGACACTGAAGCTTTCTTT.

This sequence joins TRBV28 and TRBJ1-4; no reliable D call. This CDR3 spans 14 amino acids. Deletions cut 2 bases from V and 8 bases from J, with 12 bases between. Germline V gene sequence: CDR1 MDHEN, CDR2 SYDVKM. This CDR3 reads CASSLVQTKEKLFF. The CDR3 nucleotides are TGTGCCAGCAGTTTAGTCCAGACCAAGGAAAAACTGTTTTTT.

This rearrangement joins TRBV15 to TRBJ1-2; D is unclear. The germline CDR1 and CDR2 sequences are LNHNV and YYDKDF (reference sequence). The CDR3 is 15 residues long. V dropped 0 bases and J dropped 6 bases, with 14 bases sitting between them. Here the CDR3 DNA reads TGTGCCACCAGCAGAGACCCAACAGTTAGGAATGGCTACACCTTC. It translates to CATSRDPTVRNGYTF.

The V gene is TRBV6-1, the J gene TRBJ1-2; tentatively, D is TRBD1 (6 bases). Trimming removed 6 bases from V and 4 bases from J, with 12 bases in between. This CDR3 spans 13 amino acids. From germline, CDR1 is MNHNS and CDR2 SASEGT. CDR3 residues: CASRDTGTYGYTF. CDR3 coding DNA: TGTGCCAGCAGGGACACAGGGACCTATGGCTACACCTTC.

The rearrangement links TRBV2 to TRBJ2-5; 7 bases are shared with TRBD1. The CDR3 is made up of 13 amino acids. The J segment lost 3 bases and the V segment lost 5 bases, leaving 3 bases of the junction unmatched. Looked up from germline, CDR1 is SNHLY and CDR2 is FYNNEI. Written as DNA, the CDR3 is TGTGCCAGCAGTAACGACAGGGAAGAGACCCAGTACTTC. This translates into CASSNDREETQYF.

This rearrangement joins TRBV7-9 to TRBJ2-1, with 10 bases identical to TRBD2. Germline V gene sequence: CDR1 SEHNR, CDR2 FQNEAQ (reference sequence). The ends lost 0 bases at V and 4 bases at J; junction bases unmatched: 3. The CDR3 extends over 16 amino acids. CDR3 coding DNA: TGTGCCAGCAGCTTAGCCCTAGCGGGAGTTTACAATGAGCAGTTCTTC. Translating it yields CASSLALAGVYNEQFF.

The CDR3 region has the DNA TGTGCCAGCAGCTCCCAGACCTCGTGGACTGGGAATACGCAGTATTTT. Protein product: CASSSQTSWTGNTQYF. The chain carries TRBV7-9 and TRBJ2-3; tentatively, D is TRBD2 (5 bases). Germline V gene sequence: CDR1 SEHNR, CDR2 FQNEAQ (reference sequence). V gave up 4 bases and J gave up 7 bases, with 21 bases separating them. The CDR3 consists of 16 residues.

The chain links TRBV9 to TRBJ2-3; TRBD2 matches at 9 bases. The V and J ends lost 0 bases and 4 bases, in that order; junction bases with no gene match: 0. This CDR3 has 14 amino acids. From germline, CDR1 is SGDLS and CDR2 YYNGEE. CDR3 loop: CASSVASGADTQYF. In DNA, the CDR3 is TGTGCCAGCAGCGTAGCTAGCGGGGCAGATACGCAGTATTTT.

The rearrangement joins TRBV29-1 to TRBJ2-2; possible D gene TRBD2, 6 bases. CDR3 size: 13 residues. Germline lookup yields CDR1 SQVTM and CDR2 ANQGSEA. With 3 bases removed from V and 3 bases from J, the gap between germline ends came to 8 bases. CDR3 DNA sequence: TGCAGCGTTGAGGCGGGGTACACCGGGGAGCTGTTTTTT. This gives the protein CSVEAGYTGELFF.

In DNA form, the CDR3 reads TGTGCCAGCAGCTTATCGACTTCCCAAGAGACCCAGTACTTC. It translates to CASSLSTSQETQYF. The V and J genes are TRBV7-7 and TRBJ2-5; D unclear. V was cut by 2 bases and J by 1 base, with 8 bases left in between. Germline V gives CDR1 SSHAT, CDR2 FNYEAQ (reference sequence). CDR3 length: 14 residues. Filled out from reference TRBV7-7 and TRBJ2-5, the complete variable domain reads GAGVSQSPRYKVTKRGQDVTLRCDPISSHATLYWYQQALGQGPEFLTYFNYEAQPDKSGLPSDRFSAERPEGSISTLTIQRTEQRDSAMYRCASSLSTSQETQYFGPGTRLLVL.

The genes are TRBV7-2 and TRBJ1-2; the D gene is possibly TRBD1 (5 bases). The ends were cut back, 3 bases at V and 0 bases at J, with 11 bases in the middle. In germline, CDR1 is SGHTA, CDR2 FQGNSA. The CDR3 runs to 15 residues. CDR3 nucleotides: TGTGCCAGCAGCTTCCCCGGGGGGGCTAACTATGGCTACACCTTC. It translates to CASSFPGGANYGYTF.

The rearrangement links TRBV5-1 to TRBJ2-1; 8 nucleotides agree with TRBD2. The CDR3 sequence is 13 residues long. V shed 2 bases and J 8 bases; nucleotides not matched to a gene: 3. Per germline, CDR1 SGHRS and CDR2 YFSETQ. CDR3: CASSLAGEDEQFF. The CDR3 DNA is TGCGCCAGCAGCTTAGCGGGAGAGGATGAGCAGTTCTTC.

The chain carries TRBV7-6 and TRBJ2-1; possibly TRBD2 for D (6 bases). V was trimmed by 4 bases and J by 0 bases, leaving 13 bases between them. The CDR3 is 16 amino acids. The germline gives CDR1 SGHVS, CDR2 FNYEAQ. The CDR3 DNA reads TGTGCCAGCAGCTCCCGGGACGGGAGCTCCTACAATGAGCAGTTCTTC. Its translation is CASSSRDGSSYNEQFF.

The chain is built from TRBV30 and TRBJ1-4; no firm D call. This CDR3 has 12 residues. The V gene lost 1 base and the J gene lost 8 bases, with 8 bases spanning the gap. CDR1 is GTSNPN, CDR2 SVGIG, per germline (reference sequence). CDR3 sequence reads: CAWSGSMEKLFF. DNA of the CDR3: TGTGCCTGGAGTGGGAGTATGGAAAAACTGTTTTTT.

CDR3 amino acids: CASTAGTGFSGNTIYF. In DNA, the CDR3 is TGCGCCAGCACTGCCGGGACAGGCTTCTCTGGAAACACCATATATTTT. V is TRBV10-1 and J is TRBJ1-3; 8 nucleotides match TRBD1. This CDR3 has 16 residues. J gave up 0 bases and V 7 bases, and 8 bases lay outside the gene matches. Per germline, CDR1 WNHNN and CDR2 SYGVQD (reference sequence).

This clone was seen once. This sequence joins TRBV7-2 and TRBJ2-5, with 8 nucleotides matching TRBD1. The CDR3 length is 14 residues. The germline V gene has CDR1 SGHTA and CDR2 FQGNSA. The junction had 3 bases not matched to a gene; V was cut back by 5 bases and J by 1 base. The CDR3 here is CASSLDRGQETQYF. The CDR3 bases are TGTGCCAGCAGCCTAGACAGGGGCCAAGAGACCCAGTACTTC.

The rearrangement joins TRBV5-1 to TRBJ2-1; TRBD2 agrees at 7 bases. The CDR3 length is 17 residues. CDR1 and CDR2 (germline): SGHRS, YFSETQ. V gave up 4 bases and J gave up 0 bases; unmatched junction bases: 10. The CDR3 sequence is CASSTGLRPSSYNEQFF. The DNA of the CDR3 is TGCGCCAGCAGCACGGGACTACGTCCCAGCTCCTACAATGAGCAGTTCTTC.